The next 20 T cell receptor beta chains were all read from a single sample in a study of shared clonotypes between healthy human individuals. Libraries were prepared by immunoSEQ multiplex PCR; TCRdb keeps only in-frame clonotypes and omits some of them. The table records around 700,000 clones, around 73% of them present only once. Source material: memory CD4+ T cells sorted from blood. Subset specified: CD45RA-negative fraction. These receptors were obtained from a woman younger than 45 in good health.

The chain is built from TRBV2 and TRBJ2-2, with 11 bases aligning to TRBD2. This CDR3 is built from 16 residues. The germline V gene encodes CDR1 SNHLY and CDR2 FYNNEI. V lost 5 bases and J lost 6; bases outside the gene matches: 8. This CDR3 is CASSKLAGVSAGELFF. The CDR3 bases are TGTGCCAGCAGTAAACTAGCGGGAGTCTCCGCCGGGGAGCTGTTTTTT.

The chain links TRBV5-8 to TRBJ1-5, with D possibly matching TRBD1 (6 bases). V lost 4 bases, J lost 7 bases, and 12 bases lay in between. CDR3 length: 13 amino acids. CDR1 SGHTS and CDR2 YDEGEE come from the germline V gene. CDR3 sequence (DNA): TGTGCCAGCAGCCAACAGGGCGGGCAGCCCCAGCATTTT. Translation: CASSQQGGQPQHF.

The V and J genes are TRBV19 and TRBJ2-1; D is undetermined. V shed 4 bases and J shed 2 bases, with 12 bases lying between them. This CDR3 has 15 amino acids. The germline CDR1 and CDR2 sequences are LNHDA and SQIVND (reference sequence). This chain's CDR3 is CASSTEAHTYNEQFF. CDR3 coding DNA: TGTGCCAGTAGTACCGAGGCCCACACCTACAATGAGCAGTTCTTC.

The chain uses TRBV27 and TRBJ2-3, with TRBD2 as a possible D gene (6 bases). The CDR3 sequence is 18 residues long. With 5 bases removed from V and 3 bases from J, the gap between germline ends came to 24 bases. In germline, CDR1 is MNHEY, CDR2 SMNVEV (reference sequence). This CDR3 reads CASSDPRGRLKGTDTQYF. CDR3 DNA sequence: TGTGCCAGCAGTGACCCTCGGGGGAGACTAAAGGGGACAGATACGCAGTATTTT.

As to this clone: A much larger clonotype is one base distant, so this may be a read error. The sample holds other DNA sequences that translate to the same CDR3. The chain joins TRBV7-2 to TRBJ1-5, with 7 bases fitting TRBD1. J gave up 2 bases and V 5 bases, and 3 bases lay outside the gene matches. The CDR3 sequence is 14 residues long. Germline V lookup: CDR1 SGHTA, CDR2 FQGNSA. The DNA for the CDR3 is TGTGCCAGCAGCAGAACAGGGGGCAATCAGCCCCAGCATTTT. Amino acids: CASSRTGGNQPQHF.

This clone has only a few counts. The chain combines TRBV7-9 with TRBJ2-2, with D possibly being TRBD2 (5 bases). Trimming pared 1 base from V and 4 bases from J, leaving 10 bases between. CDR3 length: 15 amino acids. Germline CDR1 reads SEHNR; CDR2 reads FQNEAQ (reference sequence). The DNA for the CDR3 is TGTGCCAGCAGCTTAGGCGCGCGGGTCACCGGGGAGCTGTTTTTT. This sequence encodes CASSLGARVTGELFF.

The chain links TRBV27 to TRBJ2-1; maybe TRBD2 (5 bases). Germline V CDR1 and CDR2: MNHEY, SMNVEV (reference sequence). Trimming cost V 3 bases and J 14 bases, with 14 bases left between them. The CDR3 extends over 12 amino acids. CDR3 nucleotide sequence: TGTGCCAGCAGTTTTGGTGGACGAGCGGAGTTCTTC. Translation gives CASSFGGRAEFF.

The chain couples TRBV28 to TRBJ2-7; 9 bases are a match to TRBD2. After removal of 0 bases from V and 7 bases from J, the junction contained 10 bases not matched to a gene. Germline V CDR1 and CDR2: MDHEN, SYDVKM. CDR3 size: 16 residues. CDR3 sequence: CASSLWGSGSRGEQYF. CDR3 sequence (DNA): TGTGCCAGCAGTTTATGGGGTAGCGGGAGCCGAGGGGAGCAGTACTTC.

The chain employs TRBV25-1 and TRBJ2-5; tentatively, D is TRBD1 (6 bases). CDR1 and CDR2 from the germline V gene are MGHDK and SYGVNS. The CDR3 covers 14 residues. V dropped 8 bases and J dropped 2 bases, with 15 bases sitting between them. This CDR3 is CASGRDMGQETQYF. The CDR3 coding sequence is TGTGCCAGCGGCCGGGACATGGGACAAGAGACCCAGTACTTC.

The CDR3 nucleotides read TGCGCCAGCAGGTATAGTGGGGTTTACGAGCAGTACTTC. Translated: CASRYSGVYEQYF. The chain employs TRBV5-1 and TRBJ2-7; D is unclear. V was pared by 5 bases and J by 4 bases, with 13 bases between. The length of the CDR3 is 13 residues. The germline V gene has CDR1 SGHRS and CDR2 YFSETQ.

The chain has TRBV5-4 and TRBJ2-1, with 12 bases fitting TRBD2. With 2 bases clipped from V and 7 bases from J, the junction kept 4 bases outside the gene matches. The CDR3 spans 15 residues. Per the germline V gene, CDR1 is SGHNT and CDR2 is YYREEE (reference sequence). This CDR3 is CASSLRLAGENEQFF. CDR3 nucleotides: TGTGCCAGCAGCTTAAGACTAGCGGGAGAGAATGAGCAGTTCTTC.

The chain links TRBV11-2 to TRBJ1-1; no clear D gene. This CDR3 region has 13 residues. Trimming took off 5 bases at V and 11 bases at J, with 18 bases between the two ends. Germline CDR1 and CDR2: SGHAT and FQNNGV. The CDR3 loop is CASSEHPGTPAFF. The CDR3 DNA reads TGTGCCAGCAGCGAGCACCCGGGTACCCCTGCTTTCTTT.

This clone appeared a few times. The rearrangement joins TRBV7-6 to TRBJ2-1, with D unresolved. Looked up from germline, CDR1 is SGHVS and CDR2 is FNYEAQ. V shed 1 base and J shed 3 bases, with 10 bases lying between them. The CDR3 is 15 residues long. For the CDR3, the DNA is TGTGCCAGCAGCTTAGTTGGCGGAGACTACAATGAGCAGTTCTTC. Translation: CASSLVGGDYNEQFF.

The chain uses TRBV27 and TRBJ1-4, with 9 bases lining up with TRBD1. V shed 3 bases, J shed 6 bases, and the junction held 11 bases outside the gene matches. The CDR3 is 17 amino acids. CDR1 and CDR2 from the germline V gene are MNHEY and SMNVEV (reference sequence). The CDR3 protein is CASSFRGQGIRDEKLFF. Written as DNA, the CDR3 is TGTGCCAGCAGTTTCCGGGGACAGGGAATTCGGGATGAAAAACTGTTTTTT.

This CDR3 reads CASTPALAGLANEQFF. The CDR3 DNA is TGTGCCAGCACCCCGGCGCTAGCGGGATTGGCGAATGAGCAGTTCTTC. The rearrangement links TRBV28 to TRBJ2-1; 9 bases are a match to TRBD2. Unmatched junction bases numbered 14, after V lost 7 bases and J lost 7 bases. The CDR3 covers 16 residues. Per the germline V gene, CDR1 is MDHEN and CDR2 is SYDVKM.

The chain links TRBV29-1 to TRBJ2-5; D gene uncertain. Looked up from germline, CDR1 is SQVTM and CDR2 is ANQGSEA. The CDR3 is 14 residues long. Trimming removed 6 bases at V and 7 bases at J, with 21 bases between. The CDR3 protein is CSVPVSTEEGTQYF. The CDR3 DNA sequence: TGCAGCGTCCCAGTATCGACCGAGGAAGGGACCCAGTACTTC.

This chain links TRBV15 with TRBJ2-3; D might be TRBD2 (6 bases). CDR3 length: 16 amino acids. V lost 3 bases to trimming and J lost 5 bases, with 18 bases between them. Germline V gene sequence: CDR1 LNHNV, CDR2 YYDKDF (reference sequence). The CDR3 spells CATSRGTQPREDTQYF. As DNA, the CDR3 is TGTGCCACCAGCAGGGGGACTCAGCCCCGGGAAGATACGCAGTATTTT.

A remark on this clone: The identical CDR3 is also encoded by other nucleotide sequences in the sample. The chain links TRBV4-2 to TRBJ2-1; D remains unclear. The CDR3 has 15 residues. Germline V lookup: CDR1 LGHNA, CDR2 YNFKEQ. V was trimmed by 1 base and J by 8 bases, leaving 15 bases between them. CDR3 nucleotide sequence: TGTGCCAGCAGCCAAGGCTCCCCAGGAGAACATGAGCAGTTCTTC. It is translated as CASSQGSPGEHEQFF.

CDR3 sequence reads: CASSQGQPGTTEAFF. DNA of the CDR3: TGTGCCAGCAGTCAAGGCCAACCAGGGACCACTGAAGCTTTCTTT. The chain combines TRBV6-6 with TRBJ1-1, with D possibly TRBD1 on 5 matching bases. CDR1 and CDR2 (germline): MNHNY, SVGAGI (reference sequence). This CDR3 has 15 residues. Trimming left V 5 bases short and J 4 bases short, with 17 bases between.

The rearrangement joins TRBV21-1 to TRBJ2-7; the DNA was not used to check the table's D call, TRBD1. TRBV21-1 is a listed pseudogene. This CDR3 region has 16 residues. The CDR3 DNA reads TGTGCCAGCAGCAGCGACGGACACTCAGACTCCTACGAGCAGTACTTC. Encoded protein: CASSSDGHSDSYEQYF.